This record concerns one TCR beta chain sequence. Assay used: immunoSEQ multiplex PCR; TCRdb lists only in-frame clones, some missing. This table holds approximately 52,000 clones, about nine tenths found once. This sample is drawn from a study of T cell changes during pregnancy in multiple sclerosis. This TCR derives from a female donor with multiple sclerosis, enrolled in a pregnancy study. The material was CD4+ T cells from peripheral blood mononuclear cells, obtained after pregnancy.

The CDR3 bases are TGTGCCAGCAGTTTTAGACTAGCGGGCTCTGGGGCCAACGTCCTGACTTTC. Its translation is CASSFRLAGSGANVLTF. The gene calls are TRBV27 and TRBJ2-6, with 10 bases identical to TRBD2. The V gene's germline CDR1 is MNHEY and CDR2 SMNVEV (reference sequence). The J segment lost 0 bases and the V segment lost 3 bases, leaving 2 bases of the junction unmatched. This CDR3 has 17 amino acids.